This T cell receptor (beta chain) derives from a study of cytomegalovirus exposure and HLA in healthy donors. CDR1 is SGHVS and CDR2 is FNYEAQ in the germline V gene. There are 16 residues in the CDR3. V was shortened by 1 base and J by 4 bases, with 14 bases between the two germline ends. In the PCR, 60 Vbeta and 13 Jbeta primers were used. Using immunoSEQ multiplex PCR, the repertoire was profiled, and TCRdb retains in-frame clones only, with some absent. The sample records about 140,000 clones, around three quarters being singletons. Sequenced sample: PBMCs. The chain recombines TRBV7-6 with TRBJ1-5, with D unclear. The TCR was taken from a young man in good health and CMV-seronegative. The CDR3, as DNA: TGTGCCAGCAGCTTAGAGTCGAGCCCCCGGAATCAGCCCCAGCATTTT. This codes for CASSLESSPRNQPQHF.